This paragraph reports one TCR beta chain. Its cognate antigen has yet to be identified. Base qualities are not at hand, and no much larger clone is one base apart. This specimen comes from a study of T cell responses to AZD1222 COVID-19 vaccine (dated by TCRdb to the early 2020s). In the study overall: AZD1222 recipients given second doses at about 4 weeks or at about 12 weeks were pooled, since spike-specific TCR depth and breadth were not found to differ between the two schedules. A total of 233 trial participants underwent TCR sequencing, of whom 200 to 220 had received two doses of AZD1222 and around 25 had received two doses of the MenACWY control vaccine. Trial participants were enrolled by age into 18-55, 56-69 and 70-plus year subgroups, with approximately 150, 30 and 60 TCR-sequenced participants respectively. The research as a whole found: Conclusions about previously exposed vaccinees are limited, since just 6 or 7 AZD1222 recipients were seropositive for SARS-CoV-2 at baseline. Epitopes outside the regions mutated in the B.1.351 and B.1.1.7 variants were reportedly recognized by nearly half of the unique spike-specific TCRs. Participants were mostly white British, with more females than males. The authors suggested clonal diversity may have been underestimated. After two AZD1222 doses, spike-specific TCR breadth and depth were significantly higher than at day 0 and than in MenACWY recipients. In the small 56-69-year group, the increase in depth fell short of significance, most likely because of low power. CD4 TCRs associated with the vaccine covered the entire spike protein, and the dominant responses were in regions 160-218 and 743-854. Because no day 14 peak-response samples were available, repertoires were characterized only after the peak T cell response.

The CDR3 regions of human TCRbeta chains were subjected to immunosequencing. The original pipeline was this. TCRs in the repertoires were matched against a reference library of SARS-CoV-2-specific TCRs that had been generated with the MIRA antigen-specificity platform. Breadth meant the fraction of unique TCRs that were SARS-CoV-2-associated, whereas depth meant the fraction of total T cells that were SARS-CoV-2-associated. Each spike-specific TCR was assigned to its reactive spike region and to a CD4 or CD8 class using the MIRA data. Log10-transformed breadth and depth values were compared by one-way ANOVA with Sidak's multiple comparisons tests. The immuneACCESS repertoire file appears here via TCRdb, limited to in-frame rearrangements. These files lack a portion of the clones; in checked studies, under half of the deficit traces to unresolved V genes, and the cause of the others is not known. V and J calls and clone size are given by that table; D and trimming were obtained from the DNA. The sample data list 90,000 or so clones, and roughly 90% of these were observed just once. About 19% of the sample belongs to the ten largest clones.

This specimen's time point label, interpreted: baseline before first vaccination. Vaccinee samples were obtained from the UK trials COV001 and COV002, which included a single-blind randomized controlled phase 2/3 trial of AZD1222 (ChAdOx1 nCoV-19) in healthy adults. For TCRbeta chain sequencing, PBMC samples from trial participants were taken at day 0 and at day 28 after the second dose. V loses 0 bases, J loses 0 bases, and the germline ends lie 10 bases apart. From cysteine to phenylalanine, the CDR3 is 16 amino acids long. The retained sequence is limited to the CDR3, 48 bases, with the frame set at the first base. The germline V gene gives CDR1 as SGDLS and CDR2 as YYNGEE.

The sequence was collected from an adult in good health. The sequenced sample was peripheral blood, obtained on day 0 of AZD1222 vaccination. The chain employs TRBV9 and TRBJ2-1, with the D gene not clear enough to name. Here is the DNA: TGTGCCAGCAGCGTAGGTATGTTGCCCTCCTACAATGAGCAGTTCTTC. This codes for CASSVGMLPSYNEQFF.